This T cell receptor (beta chain) was recovered during a study of cytomegalovirus exposure and HLA in healthy donors. Study results and limitations: Researchers catalogued about 150 TCR beta chains as cytomegalovirus-associated.

The study ran its PCR with 60 Vbeta and 13 Jbeta primers. Authors' methods: About 11 million of the about 80 million unique TCR beta chains counted in a later analysis were shared. Measured with immunoSEQ multiplex PCR; TCRdb has only the in-frame clones, and not every one. The V and J calls and clone size are taken from that table; D and trimming were inferred from the DNA. The sample shows 150,000 to 170,000 clones, more than 75% of them seen only once. On this clone: The antigen remains unidentified.

V lost 7 bases and J 4 bases, leaving 13 bases between the germline ends. The CDR3 runs 12 residues. Per germline, CDR1 SQVTM and CDR2 ANQGSEA. The source material was PBMCs. The sequence was collected from a middle-aged woman in good health and CMV-seropositive. The chain uses TRBV29-1 and TRBJ1-1; TRBD1 might be the D (5 bases). CDR3 nucleotide sequence: TGCAGCGCCGGACACTCCTCCACTGAAGCTTTCTTT. This codes for CSAGHSSTEAFF.